One sample yielded the 29 T cell receptor beta chains listed below, sequenced in a study of vaccination and CD4 T cells after COVID-19. Described treatment: approximately nine-day PBMC culture with coronavirus spike peptide pools or control peptides (ViraFEST assay). Sequence data for DNA of cultured CD4+ T cells were generated by the Oncomine TCR Beta short-read assay. TCRdb reprocessed the PCR reads with MiXCR, giving one entry per CDR3 protein. Of several thousand distinct CDR3 sequences listed, around 20% were seen once; the top ten hold over 20%. Antigens of these TCRs are unknown. Sequencing used CD4+ T cells from blood, cultured in vitro, obtained after SARS-CoV-2 vaccination. These receptors all come from a human donor who had recovered from COVID-19.

By its share, this clonotype is medium-sized (0.01 to 0.1%). The chain carries TRBV6-5 and TRBJ2-7; D unresolved. Germline V CDR1 and CDR2: MNHEY, SVGAGI. The ends were cut back, 2 bases at V and 2 bases at J, with 16 bases in the middle. CDR3 size: 16 residues. CDR3 protein: CASSYRYPPGPYEQYF. CDR3 coding DNA: TGTGCCAGCAGTTACCGTTATCCCCCCGGTCCCTACGAGCAGTACTTC.

The rearrangement joins TRBV7-2 to TRBJ2-3, with D possibly matching TRBD2 (6 bases). V was pared by 5 bases and J by 2 bases, with 14 bases between. This CDR3 has 15 amino acids. Looked up from germline, CDR1 is SGHTA and CDR2 is FQGNSA. For the CDR3, the DNA is TGTGCCAGCAGCCCTGGGGGGATGCACACAGATACGCAGTATTTT. This translates into CASSPGGMHTDTQYF.

The chain carries TRBV14 and TRBJ1-2, with D unresolved. The germline gives CDR1 SGHDN, CDR2 FVKESK. This CDR3 is 13 amino acids long. V shed 1 base and J shed 1 base, with 4 bases lying between them. Written as DNA, the CDR3 is TGTGCCAGCAGCCAAGGGGGTAACTATGGCTACACCTTC. It specifies CASSQGGNYGYTF.

J is TRBJ2-1 and V is TRBV24-1; 11 bases agree with TRBD1. Germline lookup yields CDR1 KGHDR and CDR2 SFDVKD. The CDR3 runs 15 residues. With V trimmed by 5 bases and J by 9 bases, 8 bases remained unmatched. The CDR3 region has the DNA TGTGCCACCAGTGGCGCCGGGACAGGGGGTCCTGAGCAGTTCTTC. Its protein is CATSGAGTGGPEQFF.

This clonotype was seen only once. The rearrangement joins TRBV19 to TRBJ2-5; D gene ambiguous. The CDR3 runs 15 residues. Germline values: CDR1 LNHDA, CDR2 SQIVND (reference sequence). Trimming removed 0 bases from V and 5 bases from J, with 13 bases in between. CDR3: CASSIESRPSETQYF. The CDR3 DNA reads TGTGCCAGTAGTATAGAGTCGAGGCCAAGTGAGACCCAGTACTTC.

This clonotype is medium-sized (0.01 to 0.1%). The chain is built from TRBV7-9 and TRBJ2-7, with TRBD1 matching over 8 bases. Looked up from germline, CDR1 is SEHNR and CDR2 is FQNEAQ (reference sequence). The CDR3 covers 14 residues. The trim removed 5 bases at V and 3 bases at J, leaving 6 bases unmatched. CDR3 in amino acids: CASSLWTGHYEQYF. The CDR3 bases are TGTGCCAGCAGCCTCTGGACAGGGCACTACGAGCAGTACTTC.

V gene TRBV28 combines with J gene TRBJ2-2, with D possibly being TRBD2 (6 bases). Between the trimmed V and J ends, which lost 6 bases and 7 bases, there was a span of 18 bases. CDR3 length: 15 amino acids. Germline CDR1 and CDR2: MDHEN and SYDVKM. CDR3 amino acids: CASSRVGYGGGELFF. Written as DNA, the CDR3 is TGTGCCAGCAGCCGAGTGGGATACGGGGGCGGGGAGCTGTTTTTT. The full variable domain, rest sourced from reference TRBV28 and TRBJ2-2, is DVKVTQSSRYLVKRTGEKVFLECVQDMDHENMFWYRQDPGLGLRLIYFSYDVKMKEKGDIPEGYSVSREKKERFSLILESASTNQTSMYLCASSRVGYGGGELFFGEGSRLTVL.

V and J are TRBV20-1 and TRBJ1-5; 11 nucleotides align to TRBD1. Germline values: CDR1 DFQATT, CDR2 SNEGSKA (reference sequence). Trimming at V came to 0 bases and at J to 6 bases, leaving 13 bases not matched to a gene. The CDR3 has 18 amino acids. CDR3 region: CSARDSGTGGTYFQPQHF. DNA of the CDR3: TGCAGTGCTAGAGATTCCGGGACAGGGGGTACGTATTTTCAGCCCCAGCATTTT.

This clonotype is categorized as medium-sized (0.01 to 0.1%). The chain employs TRBV20-1 and TRBJ2-5; D is unresolved. Germline V gives CDR1 DFQATT, CDR2 SNEGSKA (reference sequence). There are 14 residues in the CDR3. The V end lost 0 bases, the J end lost 2 bases, and 10 bases lay between the germline ends. CDR3 region: CSARETAGQETQYF. The CDR3 nucleotides read TGCAGTGCTAGAGAAACCGCCGGACAAGAGACCCAGTACTTC.

The V gene is TRBV28, the J gene TRBJ2-2; D gene uncertain. In germline, CDR1 is MDHEN, CDR2 SYDVKM. V was cut by 2 bases and J by 6 bases, with 13 bases left in between. This CDR3 has 15 amino acids. Here the CDR3 DNA reads TGTGCCAGCAGTTTAGGTGACCGCCGGGCCGGGGAGCTGTTTTTT. As protein: CASSLGDRRAGELFF.

The V gene is TRBV6-2 or TRBV6-3, the J gene TRBJ1-2; D is unclear. The CDR3 loop spans 16 amino acids. Looked up from germline, CDR1 is MNHEY and CDR2 is SVGEGT. Trimming pared 5 bases from V and 0 bases from J, leaving 16 bases between. The chain's CDR3 is CASSKTELPPNYGYTF. The CDR3 DNA reads as TGTGCCAGCAGTAAGACCGAACTTCCCCCTAACTATGGCTACACCTTC.

The CDR3 nucleotides are TGTGCCAGCAGACAAACTAGCGGGATCTACAATGAGCAGTTCTTC. This codes for CASRQTSGIYNEQFF. The chain employs TRBV6-1 and TRBJ2-1; 10 nucleotides align to TRBD2. The CDR3 runs 15 residues. Per the germline V gene, CDR1 is MNHNS and CDR2 is SASEGT. The J segment lost 3 bases and the V segment lost 6 bases, leaving 5 bases of the junction unmatched.

This clonotype is categorized as medium-sized. The chain combines TRBV20-1 with TRBJ2-5; 8 nucleotides line up with TRBD1. The CDR3 runs to 13 residues. The germline CDR1 and CDR2 sequences are DFQATT and SNEGSKA (reference sequence). Trimming cost V 2 bases and J 4 bases; bases outside gene matches: 3. Here the CDR3 DNA reads TGCAGTGCTAGAATTACAGGGGGAGAGACCCAGTACTTC. This codes for CSARITGGETQYF.

In regard to this clonotype: Germline and junction disagree at one end, which may indicate a read error. The chain has TRBV20-1 and TRBJ1-1; the D is unclear. CDR1 and CDR2 from the germline V gene are DFQATT and SNEGSKA (reference sequence). The length of the CDR3 is 13 residues. CDR3: CSASLLGGTGAFF. CDR3 in DNA: TGCAGTGCTAGTCTTCTGGGAGGCACTGGAGCTTTCTTT.

The genes are TRBV6-2 or TRBV6-3 and TRBJ2-3; 7 bases are shared with TRBD2. Germline lookup yields CDR1 MNHEY and CDR2 SVGEGT. The V gene end was trimmed by 3 bases and the J gene end by 6 bases; junction bases not matched to a gene: 12. The CDR3 loop spans 16 amino acids. CDR3 sequence (DNA): TGTGCCAGCAGTTATCCCTTCGTGGGAGGGGCGGATACGCAGTATTTT. This codes for CASSYPFVGGADTQYF.

The V gene is TRBV9, the J gene TRBJ2-5; 13 bases fit TRBD2. Germline loops: CDR1 SGDLS, CDR2 YYNGEE. V trimming: 4 bases; J trimming: 5 bases; junction bases outside the gene matches: 5. The CDR3 extends over 15 amino acids. The CDR3 protein is CASSRGLAGVETQYF. CDR3 sequence (DNA): TGTGCCAGCAGCCGTGGACTAGCGGGGGTTGAGACCCAGTACTTC.

The chain combines TRBV20-1 with TRBJ2-3; D possibly uses TRBD1 or TRBD2 (6 bases each). The germline V and J ends were trimmed by 6 bases and 4 bases, with 20 bases remaining between them. Germline V CDR1 and CDR2: DFQATT, SNEGSKA (reference sequence). CDR3 length equals 15 residues. Written as DNA, the CDR3 is TGCAGTGCCAAGGGGGGCGCAGGTTGGTCAGATACGCAGTATTTT. Protein product: CSAKGGAGWSDTQYF.

By frequency in the sample, this clonotype is medium-sized. The chain joins TRBV7-6 to TRBJ2-2; 8 bases match TRBD2. Trimming took 5 bases from V and 9 from J; bases not matched to a gene: 5. The CDR3 contains 13 residues. CDR1 and CDR2 (germline): SGHVS, FNYEAQ. CDR3 nucleotides: TGTGCCAGCAGCGCAGCGGGGGCACGGGAGCTGTTTTTT. It yields the protein CASSAAGARELFF.

The V call is TRBV6-5, the J call TRBJ1-1; D not resolved. V lost 0 bases and J lost 0, with 5 bases in between. This CDR3 is 14 amino acids long. Germline V gives CDR1 MNHEY, CDR2 SVGAGI. CDR3 in DNA: TGTGCCAGCAGTTACTCGCCTATGAACACTGAAGCTTTCTTT. Translating it yields CASSYSPMNTEAFF.

The V gene is TRBV10-2, the J gene TRBJ1-2; 9 bases fit TRBD1. The CDR3 length is 14 residues. Per germline, CDR1 WSHSY and CDR2 SAAADI. After removal of 10 bases from V and 2 bases from J, the junction contained 8 bases not matched to a gene. The CDR3 spells CATLRGTGNYGYTF. CDR3 coding DNA: TGCGCCACCCTACGTGGGACAGGGAACTATGGCTACACCTTC.

The chain is built from TRBV4-1 and TRBJ2-1; tentatively, D is TRBD1 or TRBD2 (6 bases each). CDR3 length equals 14 residues. V was cut by 3 bases and J by 9 bases, with 15 bases left in between. Per the germline V gene, CDR1 is MGHRA and CDR2 is YSYEKL. CDR3 loop: CASSHIGGGGEQFF. The CDR3 bases are TGCGCCAGCAGCCATATAGGGGGAGGCGGTGAGCAGTTCTTC.

Only one count was recorded for this clonotype. This chain connects TRBV2 to TRBJ2-7, with TRBD1 matching over 9 bases. This CDR3 is built from 14 residues. Per the germline V gene, CDR1 is SNHLY and CDR2 is FYNNEI. The V gene end was trimmed by 7 bases and the J gene end by 5 bases; junction bases not matched to a gene: 9. The DNA of the CDR3 is TGTGCCAGCAAGCGACAGGGGGGAAGGAACGAGCAGTACTTC. Amino acids: CASKRQGGRNEQYF.

The CDR3 spells CASSIEQGAGNTIYF. The CDR3 DNA sequence: TGTGCCAGTAGTATAGAACAGGGGGCCGGAAACACCATATATTTT. This rearrangement joins TRBV19 to TRBJ1-3; 9 bases match TRBD1. Germline CDR1 and CDR2: LNHDA and SQIVND (reference sequence). The J segment lost 4 bases and the V segment lost 0 bases, leaving 1 base of the junction unmatched. The CDR3 runs to 15 residues. The variable domain in full, with the rest retrieved from reference TRBV19 and TRBJ1-3, is DGGITQSPKYLFRKEGQNVTLSCEQNLNHDAMYWYRQDPGQGLRLIYYSQIVNDFQKGDIAEGYSVSREKKESFPLTVTSAQKNPTAFYLCASSIEQGAGNTIYFGEGSWLTVV.

This clonotype is medium-sized in the sample. The chain links TRBV20-1 to TRBJ2-3; TRBD2 might be the D (5 bases). Between the trimmed V and J ends, which lost 5 bases and 2 bases, there was a span of 8 bases. The CDR3 runs 12 residues. Germline V lookup: CDR1 DFQATT, CDR2 SNEGSKA (reference sequence). CDR3 residues: CSADGDTDTQYF. The CDR3 nucleotides are TGCAGTGCTGACGGGGACACAGATACGCAGTATTTT.

This clonotype was seen a handful of times. The chain recombines TRBV6-5 with TRBJ1-2; D perhaps matches TRBD1 (5 bases). The CDR3 sequence is 14 residues long. The V and J ends lost 0 bases and 4 bases respectively, with 9 bases between them. Germline-derived CDR1 and CDR2 are MNHEY and SVGAGI. In nucleotides, the CDR3 is TGTGCCAGCAGTTACTCGGGGGGTCCCTATGGCTACACCTTC. Translated, it gives CASSYSGGPYGYTF.

Relative to its sample, this clonotype is medium-sized (0.01 to 0.1%). CDR3 nucleotide sequence: TGCAGTGCTAGGAGGGCTACAGGGGGTGGCGAGCAGTACTTC. Its protein product is CSARRATGGGEQYF. V and J are TRBV20-1 and TRBJ2-7; 8 bases map to TRBD1. The germline gives CDR1 DFQATT, CDR2 SNEGSKA (reference sequence). CDR3 length: 14 amino acids. The J segment lost 6 bases and the V segment lost 3 bases, leaving 10 bases of the junction unmatched.

This clonotype is a singleton in its sample. This chain uses TRBV19 with TRBJ2-3; D not resolved. This CDR3 contains 12 residues. Trimming pared 6 bases from V and 6 bases from J, leaving 10 bases between. CDR1 is LNHDA and CDR2 is SQIVND in the germline V gene (reference sequence). The CDR3 DNA is TGTGCCAGTAGAGGGTTGTGGGATACGCAGTATTTT. Amino acids: CASRGLWDTQYF.

The rearrangement links TRBV18 to TRBJ2-5; 11 positions agree with TRBD1. V lost 4 bases and J lost 1; bases outside the gene matches: 11. This CDR3 spans 18 amino acids. The germline gives CDR1 KGHSH, CDR2 LQKENI. CDR3 DNA sequence: TGTGCCAGCTCACACATGGACAGGGGGCTATTCATCCAAGAGACCCAGTACTTC. The encoded protein is CASSHMDRGLFIQETQYF.

This clonotype is medium-sized within its sample. This rearrangement joins TRBV28 to TRBJ2-7; TRBD1 agrees at 10 bases. The CDR3 loop spans 16 amino acids. The trim removed 3 bases at V and 4 bases at J, leaving 9 bases unmatched. Germline assignment: CDR1 MDHEN and CDR2 SYDVKM. The DNA for the CDR3 is TGTGCCAGCAGTTTGCACGGGACAGGGGCAGGGTACGAGCAGTACTTC. As protein: CASSLHGTGAGYEQYF.